These 22 T cell receptor beta chains came from one sample sequenced in a study of chemoradiotherapy in HPV16-positive cancers. TCRdb's copy holds only in-frame clones and misses some; the assay was immunoSEQ multiplex PCR. The profile covers about 14,000 clones, with under 95% appearing a single time and around 2.9% taken by the ten largest. The sample was blood, taken from a patient who underwent chemoradiotherapy. These receptors were collected from a human donor with HPV-associated anogenital cancer.

CDR3 loop: CAISESLADETQYF. The CDR3, as DNA: TGTGCCATCAGTGAGTCGCTAGCGGACGAGACCCAGTACTTC. The chain employs TRBV10-3 and TRBJ2-5; 7 bases agree with TRBD2. Germline V gene sequence: CDR1 ENHRY, CDR2 SYGVKD. This CDR3 is 14 amino acids long. The V and J ends lost 0 bases and 5 bases, in that order; junction bases with no gene match: 3.

CDR3: CATSREGTGREKLFF. The CDR3 DNA reads as TGTGCCACCAGCAGAGAAGGGACAGGGAGGGAAAAACTGTTTTTT. The V gene is TRBV15, the J gene TRBJ1-4, with TRBD1 matching 9 bases. CDR3 length equals 15 residues. The germline V gene has CDR1 LNHNV and CDR2 YYDKDF (reference sequence). V was clipped by 0 bases and J by 8 bases; unmatched bases: 4.

The J gene is TRBJ2-1, the V gene TRBV6-5; weak D call: TRBD1 (7 bases). Germline CDR1 is MNHEY and CDR2 is SVGAGI. This CDR3 has 14 residues. V was cut by 2 bases and J by 8 bases, with 13 bases left in between. The CDR3 loop reads CASSYRTGGYEQFF. In DNA, the CDR3 is TGTGCCAGCAGTTACAGGACAGGAGGGTATGAGCAGTTCTTC.

J is TRBJ2-5 and V is TRBV4-2, with 7 bases matching TRBD2. Per germline, CDR1 LGHNA and CDR2 YNFKEQ. J lost 5 bases, V lost 3 bases, and 6 bases had no gene match. The CDR3 contains 14 residues. In DNA form, the CDR3 reads TGTGCCAGCAGCCAGGGAGGACTAGTGGAGACCCAGTACTTC. This codes for CASSQGGLVETQYF.

The V and J genes are TRBV15 and TRBJ1-2; 7 nucleotides agree with TRBD1. The length of the CDR3 is 16 residues. The junction had 9 bases not matched to a gene; V was cut back by 1 base and J by 4 bases. Germline V gene lookup returns CDR1 LNHNV and CDR2 YYDKDF (reference sequence). CDR3 residues: CATSRAQTGSSYGYTF. DNA of the CDR3: TGTGCCACCAGCAGAGCCCAGACAGGGTCATCCTATGGCTACACCTTC.

The chain joins TRBV2 to TRBJ2-3, with a possible D match to TRBD2 (6 bases). The CDR3 is 15 residues long. Germline lookup yields CDR1 SNHLY and CDR2 FYNNEI. Deletions cut 3 bases from V and 0 bases from J, with 10 bases between. The CDR3 loop is CASSDPGASTDTQYF. The CDR3 DNA reads as TGTGCCAGCAGTGACCCGGGAGCCAGCACAGATACGCAGTATTTT.

CDR3 bases: TGTGCCAGCAGCGTAGGGGGAGCGGGGGGATCAGAGACCCAGTACTTC. This translates into CASSVGGAGGSETQYF. J is TRBJ2-5 and V is TRBV9; TRBD2 matches 9 bases. The trim removed 0 bases at V and 4 bases at J, leaving 7 bases unmatched. Germline V gene data show CDR1 as SGDLS and CDR2 as YYNGEE. CDR3 length: 16 residues.

CDR3 in DNA: TGCAGCGTTCCACATAAACCACCGGGACTTAAAGGGGCCTACGAGCAGTACTTC. Translated: CSVPHKPPGLKGAYEQYF. The V and J genes are TRBV29-1 and TRBJ2-5, with D tentatively TRBD2 (6 bases). The DNA end lines up better with TRBJ2-7; the J call may be wrong. The CDR3 is made up of 18 amino acids. The germline V gene has CDR1 SQVTM and CDR2 ANQGSEA.

V is TRBV18 and J is TRBJ1-3; D uncertain. Germline CDR1 reads KGHSH; CDR2 reads LQKENI. Trimming removed 3 bases from V and 1 base from J, with 13 bases in between. The CDR3 is 16 amino acids. The CDR3 region has the DNA TGTGCCAGCTCACCTGCCAACCCCGGGTCTGGAAACACCATATATTTT. Its translation: CASSPANPGSGNTIYF.

The rearrangement links TRBV4-1 to TRBJ1-1; D not certain. The CDR3 has 15 amino acids. Germline V gene lookup returns CDR1 MGHRA and CDR2 YSYEKL. Trimming left V 0 bases short and J 2 bases short, with 10 bases between. CDR3 sequence (DNA): TGCGCCAGCAGCCAAGAAACCTACAGCAACACTGAAGCTTTCTTT. Encoded protein: CASSQETYSNTEAFF.

The J gene is TRBJ1-4, the V gene TRBV27; 10 nucleotides align to TRBD1. CDR3 length equals 16 residues. Unmatched junction bases numbered 10, after V lost 5 bases and J lost 7 bases. Germline lookup yields CDR1 MNHEY and CDR2 SMNVEV (reference sequence). CDR3 amino acids: CASSNSLTGGTEKLFF. The CDR3 coding sequence is TGTGCCAGCAGTAACTCCTTGACAGGGGGCACTGAAAAACTGTTTTTT.

This CDR3 reads CASSADRGTRVGETQYF. The CDR3 DNA sequence: TGTGCCAGCAGCGCGGACCGGGGGACCAGGGTGGGGGAGACCCAGTACTTC. This chain connects TRBV9 to TRBJ2-5; D might be TRBD2 (6 bases). The V gene's germline CDR1 is SGDLS and CDR2 YYNGEE. The CDR3 is 17 amino acids. Trimming pared 3 bases from V and 5 bases from J, leaving 23 bases between.

The count of this clone is one. The chain links TRBV2 to TRBJ2-7, with 9 positions matching TRBD1. The ends lost 6 bases at V and 6 bases at J; junction bases unmatched: 12. Germline V lookup: CDR1 SNHLY, CDR2 FYNNEI. This CDR3 is 15 amino acids long. As DNA, the CDR3 is TGTGCCAGCAGCCTCTCCGGGACAGGGAGCCTCGAGCAGTACTTC. Translated: CASSLSGTGSLEQYF. The full variable domain, its missing parts supplied by reference TRBV2 and TRBJ2-7, is EPEVTQTPSHQVTQMGQEVILRCVPISNHLYFYWYRQILGQKVEFLVSFYNNEISEKSEIFDDQFSVERPDGSNFTLKIRSTKLEDSAMYFCASSLSGTGSLEQYFGPGTRLTVT.

The chain carries TRBV5-1 and TRBJ1-5; unclear D gene. The CDR3 is 14 residues long. V lost 4 bases to trimming and J lost 2 bases, with 10 bases between them. The germline V gene encodes CDR1 SGHRS and CDR2 YFSETQ. The CDR3 reads CASSPSSRNQPQHF. For the CDR3, the DNA is TGCGCCAGCAGCCCCAGCAGCCGCAATCAGCCCCAGCATTTT.

The gene calls are TRBV27 and TRBJ1-5; possibly TRBD1 for D (5 bases). CDR1 is MNHEY and CDR2 is SMNVEV in the germline V gene (reference sequence). The length of the CDR3 is 12 residues. Trimming left V 6 bases short and J 7 bases short, with 10 bases between. The DNA of the CDR3 is TGTGCCAGCAGGGGGGGTGGACAGCCCCAGCATTTT. Residues: CASRGGGQPQHF.

The rearrangement uses TRBV7-8 and TRBJ1-2; tentative D call: TRBD1 (6 bases). Trimming left V 2 bases short and J 7 bases short, with 11 bases between. Germline values: CDR1 SGHVS, CDR2 FQNEAQ. The CDR3 contains 13 residues. The DNA for the CDR3 is TGTGCCAGCAGCTTACGGGGGGGCGGTGGCTACACCTTC. Its protein product is CASSLRGGGGYTF.

The J gene is TRBJ1-2, the V gene TRBV29-1; TRBD1 matches at 8 bases. The junction had 8 bases not matched to a gene; V was cut back by 4 bases and J by 7 bases. There are 13 residues in the CDR3. CDR1 and CDR2 from the germline V gene are SQVTM and ANQGSEA. This CDR3 is CSVVRQGAVGYTF. The CDR3 coding sequence is TGCAGCGTTGTTAGGCAGGGGGCGGTTGGCTACACCTTC. The whole variable domain, filled in from reference TRBV29-1 and TRBJ1-2, reads SAVISQKPSRDICQRGTSLTIQCQVDSQVTMMFWYRQQPGQSLTLIATANQGSEATYESGFVIDKFPISRPNLTFSTLTVSNMSPEDSSIYLCSVVRQGAVGYTFGSGTRLTVV.

The J gene is TRBJ1-1, the V gene TRBV11-2, with D unresolved. The CDR3 is 15 residues long. The germline gives CDR1 SGHAT, CDR2 FQNNGV. The ends were cut back, 1 base at V and 4 bases at J, with 13 bases in the middle. The CDR3 sequence: CASSLGGGLGTEAFF. CDR3 sequence (DNA): TGTGCCAGCAGCTTAGGCGGCGGGTTGGGCACTGAAGCTTTCTTT.

The rearrangement joins TRBV18 to TRBJ1-2; D is possibly TRBD1 (5 bases). Trimming stripped 3 bases from V and 5 bases from J, with 22 bases between. This CDR3 spans 17 amino acids. Germline-derived CDR1 and CDR2 are KGHSH and LQKENI. For the CDR3, the DNA is TGTGCCAGCTCACCCGTGGGGGTCTTACTCGAACGGTATGGCTACACCTTC. Amino acid sequence: CASSPVGVLLERYGYTF. Using reference TRBV18 and TRBJ1-2 for the parts outside the CDR3, the full variable domain is NAGVMQNPRHLVRRRGQEARLRCSPMKGHSHVYWYRQLPEEGLKFMVYLQKENIIDESGMPKERFSAEFPKEGPSILRIQQVVRGDSAAYFCASSPVGVLLERYGYTFGSGTRLTVV.

The gene calls are TRBV6-4 and TRBJ2-7; possibly TRBD1 for D (5 bases). CDR3 length equals 14 residues. Trimming stripped 6 bases from V and 2 bases from J, with 14 bases between. In germline, CDR1 is MRHNA, CDR2 SNTAGT. The CDR3 sequence is CASSEQDGAYEQYF. In DNA form, the CDR3 reads TGTGCCAGCAGCGAACAGGACGGAGCCTACGAGCAGTACTTC.

The chain recombines TRBV4-1 with TRBJ1-3; 7 bases agree with TRBD1. Germline V gene data show CDR1 as MGHRA and CDR2 as YSYEKL. V shed 6 bases, J shed 0 bases, and the junction held 14 bases outside the gene matches. The CDR3 is made up of 18 amino acids. The CDR3, as DNA: TGCGCCAGCAGTCTCGGACTACAGGGGACCAGCTCTGGAAACACCATATATTTT. Protein product: CASSLGLQGTSSGNTIYF.

The count of this clone is one. The genes are TRBV29-1 and TRBJ1-1, with no clear D. Germline assignment: CDR1 SQVTM and CDR2 ANQGSEA. With 7 bases removed from V and 0 bases from J, the gap between germline ends came to 18 bases. The CDR3 is 15 amino acids. As DNA, the CDR3 is TGCAGCGCCGCCATAGCGGGGAGCCTGAACACTGAAGCTTTCTTT. This translates into CSAAIAGSLNTEAFF.